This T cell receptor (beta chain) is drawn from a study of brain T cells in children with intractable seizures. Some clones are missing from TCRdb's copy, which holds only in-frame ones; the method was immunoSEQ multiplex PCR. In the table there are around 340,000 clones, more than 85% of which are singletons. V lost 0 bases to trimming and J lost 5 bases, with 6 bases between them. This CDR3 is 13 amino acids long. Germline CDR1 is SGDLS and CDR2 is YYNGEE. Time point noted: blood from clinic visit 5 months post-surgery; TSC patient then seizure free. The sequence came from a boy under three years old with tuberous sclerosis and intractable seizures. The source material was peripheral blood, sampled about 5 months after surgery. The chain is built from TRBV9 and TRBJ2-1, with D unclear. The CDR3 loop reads CASSVEVNNEQFF. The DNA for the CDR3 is TGTGCCAGCAGCGTAGAGGTCAACAATGAGCAGTTCTTC.